This T cell receptor beta chain was retrieved from a study of blood T cells in healthy people across ages. This CDR3 contains 14 residues. Trimming shortened V by 7 bases and J by 8 bases, and 21 bases separated the two germline ends. Germline CDR1 MDHEN, CDR2 SYDVKM. It was with a sample-barcoded 5' primer and a J-beta primer mix that a second PCR of about 7 to 12 cycles was run. Each CDR3 protein gets one entry after TCRdb re-called the 5' RACE reads with MiXCR. The sample contains about 1.8 million distinct CDR3 sequences, around half of which appear only once. The V and J genes are TRBV28 and TRBJ2-7; D is undetermined. This TCR was sampled from a woman aged 35 to 49 in good health. Input material: blood. In DNA form, the CDR3 reads TGTGCCAGCACCGACCCTGACCGGCGGCCTAAGCAGTACTTC. It translates to CASTDPDRRPKQYF.